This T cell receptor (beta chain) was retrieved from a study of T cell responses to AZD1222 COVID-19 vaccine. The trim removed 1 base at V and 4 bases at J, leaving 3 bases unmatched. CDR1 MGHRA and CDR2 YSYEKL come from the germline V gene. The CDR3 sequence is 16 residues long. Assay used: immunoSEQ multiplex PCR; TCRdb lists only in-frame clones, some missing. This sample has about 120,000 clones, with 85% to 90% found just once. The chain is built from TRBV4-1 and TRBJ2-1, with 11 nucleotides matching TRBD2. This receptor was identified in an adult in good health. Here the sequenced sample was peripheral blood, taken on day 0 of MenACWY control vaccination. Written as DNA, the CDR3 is TGCGCCAGCAGCCAAGGACTAGCGGGACTTTACAATGAGCAGTTCTTC. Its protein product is CASSQGLAGLYNEQFF.